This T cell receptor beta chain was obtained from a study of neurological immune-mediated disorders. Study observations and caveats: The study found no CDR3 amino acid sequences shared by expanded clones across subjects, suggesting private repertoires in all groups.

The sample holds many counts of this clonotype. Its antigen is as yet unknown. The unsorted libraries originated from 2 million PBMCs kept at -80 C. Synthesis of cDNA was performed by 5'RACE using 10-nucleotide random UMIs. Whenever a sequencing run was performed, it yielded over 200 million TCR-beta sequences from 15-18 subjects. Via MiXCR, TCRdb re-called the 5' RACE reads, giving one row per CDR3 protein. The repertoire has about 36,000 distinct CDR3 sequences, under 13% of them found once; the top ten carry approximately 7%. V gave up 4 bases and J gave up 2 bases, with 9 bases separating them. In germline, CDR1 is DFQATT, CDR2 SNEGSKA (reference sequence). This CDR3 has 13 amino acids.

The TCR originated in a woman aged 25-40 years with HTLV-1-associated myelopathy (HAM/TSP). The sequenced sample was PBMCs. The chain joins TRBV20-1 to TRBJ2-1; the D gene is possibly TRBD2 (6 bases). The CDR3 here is CSAIRGAYNEQFF. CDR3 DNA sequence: TGCAGTGCTATACGCGGGGCCTACAATGAGCAGTTCTTC.